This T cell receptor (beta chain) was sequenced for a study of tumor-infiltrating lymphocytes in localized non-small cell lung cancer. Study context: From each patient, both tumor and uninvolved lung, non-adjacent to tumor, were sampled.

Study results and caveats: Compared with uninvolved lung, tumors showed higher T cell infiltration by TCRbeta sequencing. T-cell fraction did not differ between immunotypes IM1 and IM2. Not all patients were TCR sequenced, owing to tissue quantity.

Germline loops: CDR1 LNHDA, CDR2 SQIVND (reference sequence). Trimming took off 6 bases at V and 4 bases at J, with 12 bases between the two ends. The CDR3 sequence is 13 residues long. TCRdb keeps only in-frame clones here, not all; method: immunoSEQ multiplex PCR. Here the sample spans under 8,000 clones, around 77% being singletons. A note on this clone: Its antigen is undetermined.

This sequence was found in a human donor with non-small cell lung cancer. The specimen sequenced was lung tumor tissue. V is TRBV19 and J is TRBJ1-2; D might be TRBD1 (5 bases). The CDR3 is CASRSTASYGYTF. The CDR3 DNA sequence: TGTGCCAGTAGATCGACAGCCTCCTATGGCTACACCTTC.